This is a list of T cell receptor beta chains from one sample in a study of neurological immune-mediated disorders. MiXCR, run by TCRdb on the 5' RACE reads, gives a single entry per CDR3 protein. The sample has tens of thousands of distinct CDR3 sequences, approximately 3.9% seen once; the top ten hold approximately 5.9%. The sample was PBMCs. The receptors here all came from a man in his 60s with multiple sclerosis. CDR3s include the opening cysteine and the closing phenylalanine or tryptophan. D genes are given only for firm matches.

v_call	d_call	j_call	cdr3_aa
TRBV12-3/TRBV12-4	.	TRBJ1-3	CASSFPIQDTIYF
TRBV24-1	.	TRBJ1-4	CATSGDKSEKLFF
TRBV6-1	.	TRBJ2-3	CASSPGVRGTDTQYF
TRBV20-1	TRBD2	TRBJ2-3	CSVPGLPSTDTQYF
TRBV6-1	.	TRBJ2-7	CASSEFQSQYF
TRBV6-5	.	TRBJ1-6	CASTPRASTYNSPLHF
TRBV5-1	.	TRBJ2-7	CASSLAYEQYF
TRBV7-2	.	TRBJ1-3	CASSLGGNTIYF
TRBV6-1	TRBD1	TRBJ1-5	CASSGTDDQPQHF
TRBV20-1	.	TRBJ1-2	CSAPRTDGYGYTF
TRBV20-1	TRBD1	TRBJ2-7	CSARDFMPTGAHWLAYF
TRBV30	TRBD1	TRBJ1-5	CAWTRTGGNQPQHF
TRBV18	.	TRBJ2-1	CASSPRQGGEQFF
TRBV10-1	.	TRBJ1-2	CASSAWTDPRGYTF
TRBV2	.	TRBJ2-1	CASVELGRSNEQFF
TRBV20-1	.	TRBJ2-3	CSARASRTWVTDTQYF
TRBV7-8	.	TRBJ2-1	CASTLGPGLYNEQFF
TRBV5-1	TRBD1	TRBJ1-1	CASSPRQGAMNTEAFF
TRBV10-3	TRBD1	TRBJ2-1	CAISGTGEDNEQFF
TRBV10-2	.	TRBJ2-1	CASGGDSLSYNEQFF
TRBV5-1	.	TRBJ2-7	CASSLHSRSYEQYF
TRBV12-3/TRBV12-4	.	TRBJ1-1	CASSFQTGNTEAFF
TRBV30	.	TRBJ1-5	CAWSVRENYQPQHF
TRBV20-1	.	TRBJ1-6	CSASPHNDNLSPLHF
TRBV20-1	.	TRBJ1-2	CSGEENYGYTF
TRBV15	.	TRBJ1-6	CATSRDPGDSPLHF
TRBV29-1	.	TRBJ2-7	CSVGDTLNEQYF
TRBV20-1	TRBD1	TRBJ2-7	CSAPPSGTGGYEQYF